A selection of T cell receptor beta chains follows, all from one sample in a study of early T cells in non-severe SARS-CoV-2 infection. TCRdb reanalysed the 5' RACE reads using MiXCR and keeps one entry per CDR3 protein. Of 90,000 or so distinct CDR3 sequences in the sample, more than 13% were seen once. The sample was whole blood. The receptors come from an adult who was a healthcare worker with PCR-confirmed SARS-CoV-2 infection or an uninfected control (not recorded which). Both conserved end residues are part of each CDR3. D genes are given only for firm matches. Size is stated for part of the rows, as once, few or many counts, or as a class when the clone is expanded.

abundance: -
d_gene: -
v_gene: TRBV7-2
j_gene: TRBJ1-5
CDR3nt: TGTGCCAGCAGCCCGGGTCGGGCACAGGGGCCCCAGCATTTT
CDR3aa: CASSPGRAQGPQHF

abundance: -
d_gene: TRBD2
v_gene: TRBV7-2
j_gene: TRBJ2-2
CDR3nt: TGTGCCAGCAGCTCCCGACTAGCGGGCACCGGGGAGCTGTTTTTT
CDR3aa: CASSSRLAGTGELFF

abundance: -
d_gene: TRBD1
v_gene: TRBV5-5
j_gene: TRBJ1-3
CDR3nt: TGTGCCAGCAGCTTAGGCAGGGGGCCTGGAAACACCATATATTTT
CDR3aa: CASSLGRGPGNTIYF

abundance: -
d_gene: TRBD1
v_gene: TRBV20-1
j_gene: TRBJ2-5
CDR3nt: TGCAGTGCGTTTAACGTGGGACAGGCCCAAGAGACCCAGTACTTC
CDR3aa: CSAFNVGQAQETQYF

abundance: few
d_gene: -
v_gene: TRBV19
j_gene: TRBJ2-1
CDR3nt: TGTGCCAGTAGTATGGGGATCAATGAGCAGTTCTTC
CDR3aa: CASSMGINEQFF

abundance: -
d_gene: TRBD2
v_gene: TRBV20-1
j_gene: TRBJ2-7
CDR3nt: TGCAGTGCCCAGGGGGGTCTAGCGGGAGGGGACGAGCAGTACTTC
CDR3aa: CSAQGGLAGGDEQYF

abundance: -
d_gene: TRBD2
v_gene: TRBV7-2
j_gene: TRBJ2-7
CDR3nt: TGTGCCAGCAGCTGGACTAGTGGGAGCTCCTACGAGCAGTACTTC
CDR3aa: CASSWTSGSSYEQYF

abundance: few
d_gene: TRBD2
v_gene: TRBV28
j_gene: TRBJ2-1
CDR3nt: TGTGCCAGCATCCCCTCTCTAGCGGGAGTCCTGTTCTTC
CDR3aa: CASIPSLAGVLFF

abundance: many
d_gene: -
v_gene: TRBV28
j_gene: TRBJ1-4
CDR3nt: TGTGCCAGCAGTATCTTTGGGACGGCAAATGAAAAACTGTTTTTT
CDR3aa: CASSIFGTANEKLFF

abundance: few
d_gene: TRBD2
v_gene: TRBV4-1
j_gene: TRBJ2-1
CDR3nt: TGCGCCAGCGGAAAGGGGACCGTAAGACTAGCGGTCGACAATGAGCAGTTCTTC
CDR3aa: CASGKGTVRLAVDNEQFF

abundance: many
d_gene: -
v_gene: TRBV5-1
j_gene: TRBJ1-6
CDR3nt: TGCGCCAGCAGCCCCGACCCATACTCCTATAATTCACCCCTCCACTTT
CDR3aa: CASSPDPYSYNSPLHF

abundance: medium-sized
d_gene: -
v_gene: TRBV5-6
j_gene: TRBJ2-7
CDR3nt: TGTGCCAGCAGCTTGCCATATACCTACGAGCAGTACTTC
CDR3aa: CASSLPYTYEQYF

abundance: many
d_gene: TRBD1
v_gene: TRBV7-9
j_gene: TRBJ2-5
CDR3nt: TGTGCCAGCAGCTCGACAGGGGAACAAGAGACCCAGTACTTC
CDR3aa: CASSSTGEQETQYF

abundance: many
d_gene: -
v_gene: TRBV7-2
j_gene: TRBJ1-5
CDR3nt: TGTGCCAGCAGCTTAGGTTCAGGGGGCAATCAGCCCCAGCATTTT
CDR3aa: CASSLGSGGNQPQHF

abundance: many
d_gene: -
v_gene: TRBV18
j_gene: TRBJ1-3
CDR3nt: TGTGCCAGCTCACCCGGCGCGTCTTCTGGAAACACCATATATTTT
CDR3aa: CASSPGASSGNTIYF

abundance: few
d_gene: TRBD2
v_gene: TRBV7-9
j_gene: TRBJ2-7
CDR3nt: TGTGCCAGCAGCTTAGCGGAAAGCGGGAGGACGTACGAGCAGTACTTC
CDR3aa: CASSLAESGRTYEQYF

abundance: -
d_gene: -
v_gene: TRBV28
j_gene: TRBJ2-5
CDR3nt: TGTGCCAGCAGTCGGACTAATCAAGAGACCCAGTACTTC
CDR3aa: CASSRTNQETQYF

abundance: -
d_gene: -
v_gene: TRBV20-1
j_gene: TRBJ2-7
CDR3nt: TGCAGTGCTAGAGTAGGCAGTTACTACGAGCAGTACTTC
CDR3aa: CSARVGSYYEQYF

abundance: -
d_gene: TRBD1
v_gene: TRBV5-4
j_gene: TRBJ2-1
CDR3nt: TGTGCCAGCAGCTTGGGAGGGACAGGCTACAATGAGCAGTTCTTC
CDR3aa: CASSLGGTGYNEQFF

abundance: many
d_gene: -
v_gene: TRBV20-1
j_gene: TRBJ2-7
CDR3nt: TGCAGTGCTAGATTCTTCGACCCCTCCTACGAGCAGTACTTC
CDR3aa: CSARFFDPSYEQYF

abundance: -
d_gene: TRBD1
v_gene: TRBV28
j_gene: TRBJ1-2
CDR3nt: TGTGCCTGCCGGGACAGCTATGGCTACACCTTC
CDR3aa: CACRDSYGYTF

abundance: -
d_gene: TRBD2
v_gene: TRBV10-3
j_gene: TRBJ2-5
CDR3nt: TGTGCCATCAGTGATCCGACTAGCGGGAGCCTAGGGACCCAGTACTTC
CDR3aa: CAISDPTSGSLGTQYF

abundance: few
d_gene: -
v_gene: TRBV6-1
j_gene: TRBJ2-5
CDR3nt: TGTGCCATCATGGGGGGTGGAGAGACCCAGTACTTC
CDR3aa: CAIMGGGETQYF

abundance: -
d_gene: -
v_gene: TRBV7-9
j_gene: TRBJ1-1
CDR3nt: TGTGCCAGCAGCTTAACAGGGCTTTGGGCTTTCTTT
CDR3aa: CASSLTGLWAFF

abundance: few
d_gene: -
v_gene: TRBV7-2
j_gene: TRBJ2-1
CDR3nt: TGTGCCAGCAGCTTAGTAGGGGGAGGGCGAGAGGAGCAGTTCTTC
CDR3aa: CASSLVGGGREEQFF

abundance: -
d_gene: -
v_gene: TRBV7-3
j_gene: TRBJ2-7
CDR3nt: TGTGCCAGCAGCTTATCAGGCGGAACCCCCTACGAGCAGTACTTC
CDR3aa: CASSLSGGTPYEQYF

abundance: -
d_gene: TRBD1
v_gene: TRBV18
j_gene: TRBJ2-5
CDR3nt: TGTGCCAGCTCACTGACAGGGGTAAAGGAGACCCAGTACTTC
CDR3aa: CASSLTGVKETQYF

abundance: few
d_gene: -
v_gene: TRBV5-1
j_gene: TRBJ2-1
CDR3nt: TGCGCCAGCAGCTCCAGCGGGCAGTTTTACAATGAGCAGTTCTTC
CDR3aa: CASSSSGQFYNEQFF

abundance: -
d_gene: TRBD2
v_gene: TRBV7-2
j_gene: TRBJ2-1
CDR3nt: TGTGCCAGCAGCATCGGGACTAGCGGGAGGTTTGAGCAGTTCTTC
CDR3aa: CASSIGTSGRFEQFF

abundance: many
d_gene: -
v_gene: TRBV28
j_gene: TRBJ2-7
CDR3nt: TGTGCCAGCAGCCTGGCAGGGTCTAGCTCCTACGAGCAGTACTTC
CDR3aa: CASSLAGSSSYEQYF

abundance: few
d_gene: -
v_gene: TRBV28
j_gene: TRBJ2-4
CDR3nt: TGTGCCAGCAGTTCTTATGACATATCCTTAGGCAAAAACATTCAGTACTTC
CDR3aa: CASSSYDISLGKNIQYF

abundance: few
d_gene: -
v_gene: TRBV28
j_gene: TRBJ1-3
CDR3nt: TGTGCCAGCAGTTGGGGGGCTGGAAACACCATATATTTT
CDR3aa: CASSWGAGNTIYF

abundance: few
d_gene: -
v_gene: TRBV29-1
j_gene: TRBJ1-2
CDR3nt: TGCAGCGTTCTCCAAAGCTATGGCTACACCTTC
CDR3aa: CSVLQSYGYTF